Below, 21 T cell receptor beta chains from the same sample are listed, as sequenced in a study of T cell responses to AZD1222 COVID-19 vaccine. Sequencing used immunoSEQ multiplex PCR; TCRdb keeps in-frame clones, though not all of them. Counted here are approximately 30,000 clones, roughly 73% occurring once; the ten biggest clones make up approximately 5%. Sequencing used peripheral blood, obtained on day 0 of AZD1222 vaccination. Receptors were obtained from an adult in good health.

The rearrangement joins TRBV9 to TRBJ1-6; D gene unclear. The ends were cut back, 4 bases at V and 3 bases at J, with 8 bases in the middle. The germline V gene has CDR1 SGDLS and CDR2 YYNGEE. CDR3 length: 14 amino acids. The CDR3, as DNA: TGTGCCAGCAGCCCACAAAGCTATAATTCACCCCTCCACTTT. Its translation: CASSPQSYNSPLHF. Full variable domain (rest looked up from reference TRBV9 and TRBJ1-6): DSGVTQTPKHLITATGQRVTLRCSPRSGDLSVYWYQQSLDQGLQFLIQYYNGEERAKGNILERFSAQQFPDLHSELNLSSLELGDSALYFCASSPQSYNSPLHFGNGTRLTVT.

This sequence joins TRBV18 and TRBJ1-5, with 8 bases aligning to TRBD1. Germline V gene data show CDR1 as KGHSH and CDR2 as LQKENI. The CDR3 has 16 amino acids. V gave up 3 bases and J gave up 2 bases; unmatched junction bases: 6. The chain's CDR3 is CASSPRQGAGNQPQHF. In DNA form, the CDR3 reads TGTGCCAGCTCACCGCGGCAGGGGGCCGGCAATCAGCCCCAGCATTTT. Combining the CDR3 with reference TRBV18 and TRBJ1-5 gives the whole variable domain NAGVMQNPRHLVRRRGQEARLRCSPMKGHSHVYWYRQLPEEGLKFMVYLQKENIIDESGMPKERFSAEFPKEGPSILRIQQVVRGDSAAYFCASSPRQGAGNQPQHFGDGTRLSIL.

V usage is TRBV7-9 and J usage is TRBJ1-2; TRBD1 agrees at 7 bases. The J segment lost 4 bases and the V segment lost 5 bases, leaving 10 bases of the junction unmatched. This CDR3 spans 15 amino acids. Looked up from germline, CDR1 is SEHNR and CDR2 is FQNEAQ (reference sequence). CDR3 sequence reads: CASSTRDSDLYGYTF. The DNA of the CDR3 is TGTGCCAGCAGCACGCGGGACAGTGACCTCTATGGCTACACCTTC. Looking up the rest from reference TRBV7-9 and TRBJ1-2 gives the full variable domain: DTGVSQNPRHKITKRGQNVTFRCDPISEHNRLYWYRQTLGQGPEFLTYFQNEAQLEKSRLLSDRFSAERPKGSFSTLEIQRTEQGDSAMYLCASSTRDSDLYGYTFGSGTRLTVV.

The chain employs TRBV18 and TRBJ1-1; TRBD1 is a possible D gene (5 bases). The CDR3 has 15 residues. V lost 3 bases and J lost 0, with 11 bases in between. CDR1 KGHSH and CDR2 LQKENI come from the germline V gene. CDR3 sequence: CASSPGRSVNTEAFF. The CDR3 DNA is TGTGCCAGCTCACCGGGACGGTCAGTGAACACTGAAGCTTTCTTT.

CDR3 DNA: TGTGCCAGCTCACCAGGTAACCGGCTGAGGGGCTACACCTTC. This codes for CASSPGNRLRGYTF. The chain links TRBV18 to TRBJ1-2, with D unclear. In germline, CDR1 is KGHSH, CDR2 LQKENI. The CDR3 is made up of 14 amino acids. V lost 2 bases and J 8 bases, leaving 15 bases between the germline ends.

The V call is TRBV4-3, the J call TRBJ2-2; tentatively, D is TRBD1 (6 bases). With 3 bases removed from V and 2 bases from J, the gap between germline ends came to 13 bases. Germline V gene data show CDR1 as LGHNA and CDR2 as YSLEER. This CDR3 contains 16 residues. CDR3 sequence reads: CASSQTTGANTGELFF. Here the CDR3 DNA reads TGCGCCAGCAGCCAGACGACAGGCGCCAACACCGGGGAGCTGTTTTTT.

This sequence joins TRBV10-3 and TRBJ2-7; unclear D gene. V was pared by 2 bases and J by 2 bases, with 4 bases between. CDR1 and CDR2 (germline): ENHRY, SYGVKD. CDR3 size: 12 residues. The CDR3 loop is CAISERAYEQYF. DNA of the CDR3: TGTGCCATCAGTGAGAGAGCCTACGAGCAGTACTTC.

This chain joins TRBV19 and TRBJ2-5; the match to TRBD1 covers 8 bases. Losses at the gene ends were 5 bases for V and 1 base for J; bases not matched to a gene: 9. CDR3 length: 16 amino acids. CDR1 and CDR2 from the germline V gene are LNHDA and SQIVND (reference sequence). This CDR3 reads CASSPRTGSVQETQYF. The DNA of the CDR3 is TGTGCCAGTAGTCCGCGGACAGGGTCGGTCCAAGAGACCCAGTACTTC.

In its sample, this clone was seen once. The V gene is TRBV11-2, the J gene TRBJ2-1; 10 nucleotides agree with TRBD2. The trim removed 5 bases at V and 5 bases at J, leaving 6 bases unmatched. The CDR3 covers 15 residues. The germline V gene has CDR1 SGHAT and CDR2 FQNNGV. The CDR3 DNA reads as TGTGCCAGCAGCGAGGGACTAGCGAATAACAATGAGCAGTTCTTC. Translated, it gives CASSEGLANNNEQFF.

This clone was seen a single time. V is TRBV9 and J is TRBJ1-2; D possibly corresponds to TRBD1 (5 bases). The CDR3 length is 13 residues. Deletions cut 4 bases from V and 7 bases from J, with 14 bases between. The germline V gene encodes CDR1 SGDLS and CDR2 YYNGEE. The CDR3 loop reads CASSSAGGSGYTF. The CDR3 coding sequence is TGTGCCAGCAGCTCCGCTGGGGGATCTGGCTACACCTTC.

The gene calls are TRBV12-5 and TRBJ1-3, with D unclear. Germline-derived CDR1 and CDR2 are LGHNT and FRNRAP. The CDR3 is 12 residues long. V was cut by 1 base and J by 7 bases, with 5 bases left in between. The CDR3 sequence: CASGLDSNTIYF. The CDR3 region has the DNA TGTGCTAGTGGTTTGGATTCCAACACCATATATTTT.

The rearrangement joins TRBV12-3 or TRBV12-4 to TRBJ1-5, with D unclear. The CDR3 consists of 12 residues. V was trimmed by 6 bases and J by 5 bases, leaving 8 bases between them. The CDR3, as DNA: TGTGCCAGCAGCCTAGGGTATCAGCCCCAGCATTTT. It yields the protein CASSLGYQPQHF.

The chain employs TRBV7-2 and TRBJ2-2; 7 bases are shared with TRBD1. The CDR3 sequence is 17 residues long. Germline trimming cut 2 bases from V and 1 base from J; bases unmatched to any gene: 7. The germline V gene has CDR1 SGHTA and CDR2 FQGNSA. The CDR3 sequence is CASSLPTGLGNTGELFF. The CDR3 nucleotides are TGTGCCAGCAGCTTACCGACAGGGCTTGGGAACACCGGGGAGCTGTTTTTT.

This rearrangement joins TRBV5-1 to TRBJ1-2; D not resolved. In germline, CDR1 is SGHRS, CDR2 YFSETQ. The CDR3 runs to 12 residues. Trimming cost V 2 bases and J 4 bases, with 6 bases left between them. This chain's CDR3 is CASSLPGYGYTF. The CDR3 DNA reads as TGCGCCAGCAGCTTACCGGGCTATGGCTACACCTTC.

V usage is TRBV2 and J usage is TRBJ2-7; 10 bases line up with TRBD2. Looked up from germline, CDR1 is SNHLY and CDR2 is FYNNEI. The J segment lost 2 bases and the V segment lost 6 bases, leaving 10 bases of the junction unmatched. This CDR3 spans 16 amino acids. CDR3 coding DNA: TGTGCCAGCAGAACTAGCGGGGCGGGCCGAGCCTACGAGCAGTACTTC. This sequence encodes CASRTSGAGRAYEQYF. Full variable domain (missing parts from reference TRBV2 and TRBJ2-7): EPEVTQTPSHQVTQMGQEVILRCVPISNHLYFYWYRQILGQKVEFLVSFYNNEISEKSEIFDDQFSVERPDGSNFTLKIRSTKLEDSAMYFCASRTSGAGRAYEQYFGPGTRLTVT.

The chain employs TRBV5-1 and TRBJ2-7, with TRBD1 identical over 11 bases. The CDR3 covers 14 residues. CDR1 and CDR2 from the germline V gene are SGHRS and YFSETQ. J was trimmed by 6 bases and V by 4 bases; bases with no gene match: 6. The CDR3 bases are TGCGCCAGCAGCCCTGGGACAGGGGGGTCCGAGCAGTACTTC. This codes for CASSPGTGGSEQYF.

This chain connects TRBV5-8 to TRBJ1-3; D remains unclear. Germline loops: CDR1 SGHTS, CDR2 YDEGEE. This CDR3 spans 15 amino acids. V was shortened by 4 bases and J by 0 bases, with 11 bases between the two germline ends. The CDR3 DNA is TGTGCCAGCAGCCGCGTTGGGAGCTCTGGAAACACCATATATTTT. Translated, it gives CASSRVGSSGNTIYF. Full variable domain (rest looked up from reference TRBV5-8 and TRBJ1-3): EAGVTQSPTHLIKTRGQQATLRCSPISGHTSVYWYQQALGLGLQFLLWYDEGEERNRGNFPPRFSGRQFPNYSSELNVNALELEDSALYLCASSRVGSSGNTIYFGEGSWLTVV.

Points on this clone: One end of the junction is discordant with germline, which a read error may explain. This sequence joins TRBV7-2 and TRBJ2-1; 7 positions agree with TRBD1. Per the germline V gene, CDR1 is SGHTA and CDR2 is FQGNSA. This CDR3 is built from 15 residues. The CDR3 sequence is CASSPGGSSHNEQFF. The CDR3 region has the DNA TGTGCCAGCAGCCCAGGGGGATCCTCCCACAATGAGCAGTTCTTC.

V is TRBV19 and J is TRBJ1-5, with D uncertain. Germline V gene lookup returns CDR1 LNHDA and CDR2 SQIVND (reference sequence). The CDR3 is made up of 15 amino acids. V was trimmed by 1 base and J by 5 bases, leaving 12 bases between them. CDR3 loop: CASSIVGKPYQPQHF. The DNA of the CDR3 is TGTGCCAGTAGTATAGTAGGGAAACCCTATCAGCCCCAGCATTTT.

The chain combines TRBV3-1 (or the pseudogene TRBV3-2) with TRBJ1-3; D is undetermined. Germline values: CDR1 LGHDT, CDR2 YNNKEL (reference sequence). The CDR3 extends over 14 amino acids. V lost 4 bases to trimming and J lost 5 bases, with 12 bases between them. The CDR3 DNA follows: TGTGCCAGCAGCCCGACCCCGGGCCGAAACACCATATATTTT. Its translation is CASSPTPGRNTIYF.

V usage is TRBV5-4 and J usage is TRBJ2-2; 12 bases fit TRBD1. The CDR3 has 15 residues. V trimming: 7 bases; J trimming: 8 bases; junction bases outside the gene matches: 9. CDR1 and CDR2 (germline): SGHNT, YYREEE (reference sequence). The CDR3 nucleotides read TGTGCCAGCGGAAGAGGGACAGGGGGCTCGGGGGAGCTGTTTTTT. Encoded protein: CASGRGTGGSGELFF.